This TCR beta chain derives from a study of T cell responses to AZD1222 COVID-19 vaccine. The data were produced by immunoSEQ multiplex PCR, yet TCRdb's version contains in-frame clones alone and is incomplete. The sample carries 89,000 or so clones, approximately 83% recorded once. V shed 1 base and J shed 1 base, with 9 bases lying between them. CDR1 is SGHTS, CDR2 YDEGEE, per germline. This CDR3 spans 15 amino acids. The TCR was taken from an adult in good health. The chain links TRBV5-8 to TRBJ2-1; no clear D gene. The specimen comprised peripheral blood, sampled on day 0 of AZD1222 vaccination. The CDR3 DNA follows: TGTGCCAGCAGCTTGTTGGGCCGGTCCTACAATGAGCAGTTCTTC. It codes for CASSLLGRSYNEQFF.